Below are 20 T cell receptor beta chains sequenced from a single sample in a study of T-cell memory formation after mild COVID-19 (dated by TCRdb to the early 2020s). Libraries were made using 5' RACE. The listed sequencing device is Illumina NovaSeq 6000. TCRdb reran the public reads through fastp at Q25 and MiXCR, keeping productive beta chains. Each CDR3 protein gets just one entry, which takes the most common genes and DNA from the rows behind it. The sample table lists hundreds of thousands of distinct CDR3 sequences, 20% to 25% of them with a count of one. Of the sample, approximately 8.4% is held by the ten largest clones. The source material was PBMCs or a T cell subset sorted from them (not recorded which). These receptors came from an adult woman who had mild COVID-19 (a few samples of this study predate the infection). The sample titles of this study are shuffled in the database, so cell type and time point are left out; the donor was told from shared clones.

J is TRBJ2-2 and V is TRBV7-2; D might be TRBD2 (5 bases). Looked up from germline, CDR1 is SGHTA and CDR2 is FQGNSA. CDR3 size: 16 residues. Trimming stripped 3 bases from V and 9 bases from J, with 20 bases between. CDR3 region: CASSFRGLEVSRELFF. The DNA for the CDR3 is TGTGCCAGCAGCTTTAGAGGGTTGGAGGTGTCCAGGGAGCTGTTTTTT.

The chain couples TRBV29-1 to TRBJ2-7, with 7 positions matching TRBD2. Germline V gives CDR1 SQVTM, CDR2 ANQGSEA. The CDR3 length is 17 residues. Unmatched junction bases numbered 21, after V lost 1 base and J lost 9 bases. The CDR3 DNA reads as TGCAGCGTTGAAGGGGCGCCTTCAGCGGGAAAGTTAAGCGGGCAGTACTTC. This gives the protein CSVEGAPSAGKLSGQYF.

The chain employs TRBV24-1 and TRBJ2-1; D gene ambiguous. Germline V lookup: CDR1 KGHDR, CDR2 SFDVKD. Trimming took 1 base from V and 4 from J, leaving 10 bases between them. The CDR3 has 15 residues. CDR3 DNA sequence: TGTGCCACCAGTGATTTAATGACTGGATACAATGAGCAGTTCTTC. It specifies CATSDLMTGYNEQFF.

The CDR3 DNA reads as TGTGCCAGCAGCGGAGGGGAAGAGACCCAGTACTTC. Translation: CASSGGEETQYF. The V call is TRBV9, the J call TRBJ2-5; the D gene could be TRBD1 or TRBD2 (5 bases each). The CDR3 has 12 residues. The germline V gene has CDR1 SGDLS and CDR2 YYNGEE. The V and J ends lost 3 bases and 3 bases respectively, with 6 bases between them.

This clonotype has a count of ten or more. The J gene is TRBJ2-4, the V gene TRBV10-3; 10 bases are a match to TRBD2. Germline V CDR1 and CDR2: ENHRY, SYGVKD. This CDR3 has 16 amino acids. With V trimmed by 0 bases and J by 3 bases, 2 bases remained unmatched. The chain's CDR3 is CAISESWTSGKNIQYF. The DNA for the CDR3 is TGTGCCATCAGTGAGTCCTGGACTAGCGGCAAAAACATTCAGTACTTC.

This clonotype has a handful of counts. This chain connects TRBV5-5 to TRBJ1-1; possible D gene TRBD1, 6 bases. The CDR3 loop spans 15 amino acids. Germline CDR1 is SGHKS and CDR2 is YYEKEE (reference sequence). Trimming took off 4 bases at V and 0 bases at J, with 13 bases between the two ends. The CDR3 here is CASSPAGDMNTEAFF. The DNA of the CDR3 is TGTGCCAGCAGCCCCGCAGGGGACATGAACACTGAAGCTTTCTTT. Looking up the rest from reference TRBV5-5 and TRBJ1-1 gives the full variable domain: DAGVTQSPTHLIKTRGQQVTLRCSPISGHKSVSWYQQVLGQGPQFIFQYYEKEERGRGNFPDRFSARQFPNYSSELNVNALLLGDSALYLCASSPAGDMNTEAFFGQGTRLTVV.

This clonotype was detected only a few times. This chain connects TRBV20-1 to TRBJ2-2; D is possibly TRBD2 (6 bases). CDR1 and CDR2 from the germline V gene are DFQATT and SNEGSKA (reference sequence). The CDR3 totals 13 residues. V was clipped by 5 bases and J by 0 bases, with 7 bases between them. CDR3 DNA: TGCAGTGCTGGACTAACGAACACCGGGGAGCTGTTTTTT. This encodes CSAGLTNTGELFF.

The chain uses TRBV20-1 and TRBJ1-5; the D is unclear. The germline V gene has CDR1 DFQATT and CDR2 SNEGSKA (reference sequence). The V end was cut by 2 bases, the J end by 0 bases, with 11 bases between. The CDR3 is 15 residues long. This CDR3 is CSARSGGYSNQPQHF. The CDR3 coding sequence is TGCAGTGCTAGATCGGGAGGTTATAGCAATCAGCCCCAGCATTTT.

The V call is TRBV6-5, the J call TRBJ1-1, with D perhaps matching TRBD1 (6 bases). The V gene lost 5 bases and the J gene lost 0 bases, with 10 bases spanning the gap. The CDR3 runs 14 residues. Germline assignment: CDR1 MNHEY and CDR2 SVGAGI. The CDR3 loop reads CASSMDRMNTEAFF. CDR3 coding DNA: TGTGCCAGCAGTATGGACAGAATGAACACTGAAGCTTTCTTT.

The chain links TRBV7-2 to TRBJ2-1; a possible D gene is TRBD2 (6 bases). The V gene lost 1 base and the J gene lost 3 bases, with 16 bases spanning the gap. Germline CDR1 reads SGHTA; CDR2 reads FQGNSA. The CDR3 runs 17 residues. The CDR3 DNA is TGTGCCAGCAGCTTAGTGCTGACTAGTCCGAACTACAATGAGCAGTTCTTC. It specifies CASSLVLTSPNYNEQFF.

The chain recombines TRBV12-2 with TRBJ2-3; TRBD1, the table's D call, lacks a check against the DNA. TRBV12-2 is reported as a pseudogene. CDR3 length: 18 amino acids. The CDR3 loop reads CASRPGTVTGLSTDTQYF. CDR3 nucleotide sequence: TGTGCAAGTCGCCCCGGGACAGTGACCGGCCTGAGCACAGATACGCAGTATTTT.

This clonotype was detected a few times. V usage is TRBV18 and J usage is TRBJ1-2; possibly TRBD1 for D (5 bases). The CDR3 loop spans 15 amino acids. The V gene lost 2 bases and the J gene lost 0 bases, with 10 bases spanning the gap. The V gene's germline CDR1 is KGHSH and CDR2 LQKENI. Here the CDR3 DNA reads TGTGCCAGCTCACCAGGGGCGAGCGCTAACTATGGCTACACCTTC. Translated, it gives CASSPGASANYGYTF.

This chain connects TRBV24-1 to TRBJ2-7, with D possibly matching TRBD2 (7 bases). V was pared by 9 bases and J by 2 bases, with 16 bases between. The germline V gene has CDR1 KGHDR and CDR2 SFDVKD. The CDR3 sequence is 14 residues long. The CDR3 spells CATAGDKSPYEQYF. For the CDR3, the DNA is TGTGCCACCGCGGGGGACAAGTCCCCCTACGAGCAGTACTTC.

This clonotype was observed a few times. The gene calls are TRBV12-3 or TRBV12-4 and TRBJ2-7, with D possibly being TRBD1 or TRBD2 (5 bases each). The CDR3 runs to 11 residues. With 10 bases removed from V and 5 bases from J, the gap between germline ends came to 12 bases. The CDR3 DNA follows: TGTGCCACTGCAGGGAGCCACGAGCAGTACTTC. The encoded protein is CATAGSHEQYF.

This clonotype was detected only a few times. The chain couples TRBV30 to TRBJ2-1; 10 nucleotides agree with TRBD2. Per germline, CDR1 GTSNPN and CDR2 SVGIG (reference sequence). The CDR3 length is 14 residues. V trimming: 4 bases; J trimming: 7 bases; junction bases outside the gene matches: 7. CDR3 DNA sequence: TGTGCCTGGATGCCTAGCGGGGGTCTAAATGAGCAGTTCTTC. Translated, it gives CAWMPSGGLNEQFF.

At least ten counts were recorded for this clonotype. The J gene is TRBJ2-1, the V gene TRBV6-2 or TRBV6-3; 12 positions match TRBD2. The germline gives CDR1 MNHEY, CDR2 SVGEGT. The CDR3 is made up of 17 amino acids. The V segment lost 8 bases and the J segment 2 bases; nucleotides outside the gene matches: 10. DNA for the CDR3: TGTGCCAGCCTAACCAAACTAGCGGGAGGAACCTACAATGAGCAGTTCTTC. It translates to CASLTKLAGGTYNEQFF.

This clonotype was counted only a few times. The V call is TRBV5-1, the J call TRBJ2-4, with no clear D. Germline assignment: CDR1 SGHRS and CDR2 YFSETQ. V shed 5 bases and J shed 4 bases, with 10 bases lying between them. This CDR3 is 13 amino acids long. For the CDR3, the DNA is TGCGCCAGCAGAGAGGCCCAGAAAAACATTCAGTACTTC. The encoded protein is CASREAQKNIQYF.

Only a few counts were recorded for this clonotype. The V call is TRBV5-4, the J call TRBJ2-7; D ambiguous. Trimming took off 0 bases at V and 0 bases at J, with 13 bases between the two ends. Germline lookup yields CDR1 SGHNT and CDR2 YYREEE (reference sequence). CDR3 length: 16 amino acids. The CDR3 nucleotides are TGTGCCAGCAGCTTGGCTGGGGAAGTAGGCTCCTACGAGCAGTACTTC. Translated, it gives CASSLAGEVGSYEQYF.

The rearrangement links TRBV4-2 to TRBJ2-1; no clear D gene. Per the germline V gene, CDR1 is LGHNA and CDR2 is YNFKEQ. The CDR3 contains 13 residues. With 4 bases removed from V and 5 bases from J, the gap between germline ends came to 9 bases. CDR3 nucleotide sequence: TGTGCCAGCAGCCCCCTTTCTGACAATGAGCAGTTCTTC. Translated, it gives CASSPLSDNEQFF.

The V gene is TRBV7-2, the J gene TRBJ2-5; D is uncertain. Germline CDR1 reads SGHTA; CDR2 reads FQGNSA. The CDR3 consists of 13 residues. V was cut by 8 bases and J by 3 bases, with 13 bases left in between. The DNA of the CDR3 is TGTGCCAGCTTTAGCTATGTAGAAGAGACCCAGTACTTC. It encodes CASFSYVEETQYF.